This T cell receptor (beta chain) was retrieved from a study of shared clonotypes between healthy human individuals. After removal of 4 bases from V and 4 bases from J, the junction contained 4 bases not matched to a gene. The CDR3 length is 15 residues. CDR1 SGDLS and CDR2 YYNGEE come from the germline V gene. The method was immunoSEQ multiplex PCR; TCRdb's version includes in-frame clones alone and lacks a portion of them. In the table there are fewer than 550,000 clones, 75% to 80% of which are singletons. Each unsorted sample relied on about 94 million PBMCs as its source of genomic DNA. Source material: PBMCs. The TCR originated in a woman between 40 and 55 years old in good health. Some clones in this sample may be carry-over from other donors' samples. The J gene is TRBJ2-1, the V gene TRBV9, with 11 bases fitting TRBD2. The CDR3 spells CASSSSGRRYNEQFF. The CDR3, as DNA: TGTGCCAGCAGCTCTAGCGGGAGGAGGTACAATGAGCAGTTCTTC.